Sequencing of this T cell receptor (beta chain) was carried out in a study of Graves' ophthalmopathy and Graves' hyperthyroidism. Germline lookup yields CDR1 MNHEY and CDR2 SVGAGI. The CDR3 runs 16 residues. V gave up 0 bases and J gave up 5 bases, with 16 bases separating them. Amplified material comprised TCR beta CDR3 regions derived from RNA transcripts. First-round RT-PCR with HTBI primers preceded a second-round multiplex PCR. TCRdb re-analysed the multiplex PCR reads in MiXCR, keeping a single row per CDR3 protein. The table includes 200,000 to 250,000 distinct CDR3 sequences, under 30% detected once. In this sample, this clonotype turned up once.

Material for sequencing was peripheral blood. This sequence originates from a man over 45 with Graves' ophthalmopathy. The chain uses TRBV6-5 and TRBJ2-5; D might be TRBD2 (6 bases). In DNA, the CDR3 is TGTGCCAGCAGTTACTCGTATGGCGGGAATGGTGAGACCCAGTACTTC. Its protein is CASSYSYGGNGETQYF.